This T cell receptor (beta chain) was sequenced in a study of Graves' ophthalmopathy and Graves' hyperthyroidism. Study-wide context: Stable hyperthyroidism referred to disease that showed no ophthalmopathy within 18 months of follow-up. General study points: A model built from 13 signatures distinguished ophthalmopathy from stable hyperthyroidism with roughly 90% sensitivity and approximately 81% specificity. Blood also held most thyroid clonotypes expanded above 0.001 frequency.

The study amplified TCR beta CDR3 regions using RNA transcripts. HTBI-primed RT-PCR formed the first round, and a multiplex PCR formed the second. TCRdb re-derived calls from the multiplex PCR reads in MiXCR, one entry per CDR3 protein. The top ten clones hold 11% of a sample with approximately 1.2 million distinct CDR3 sequences, roughly two fifths of them seen once. Aged 18 to 65, the patients with hyperthyroidism had under 2 months' duration and were newly diagnosed. Germline-derived CDR1 and CDR2 are MDHEN and SYDVKM. Trimming at V came to 6 bases and at J to 5 bases, leaving 12 bases not matched to a gene. The CDR3 has 15 residues. In regard to this clonotype: Its antigen is not known.

Sequenced input: peripheral blood or thyroid tissue (not recorded which). This chain links TRBV28 with TRBJ1-2, with TRBD1 identical over 7 bases. The receptor was isolated from an adult man with Graves' hyperthyroidism. The CDR3 nucleotides are TGTGCCAGCAGCTTCGGAGCGCGCAGGGGGTATGGCTACACCTTC. Its translation: CASSFGARRGYGYTF.